A single sample is the source of the 7 T cell receptor beta chains below, sequenced in a study of cytomegalovirus exposure and HLA in healthy donors. The PCR was carried out with 60 Vbeta primers and 13 Jbeta primers. Sequenced by immunoSEQ multiplex PCR; TCRdb stores in-frame clones only, minus some. This sample yields some 200,000 clones, of which just over 75% are seen a single time; 2.5% to 3% belongs to the top ten. The specimen was PBMCs. The receptor set was obtained from a woman aged 60-75 years in good health and CMV-seropositive.

On this clone: Other DNA sequences within the sample encode an identical CDR3. J is TRBJ1-2 and V is TRBV7-2; TRBD1 might be the D (5 bases). This CDR3 comprises 12 residues. From germline, CDR1 is SGHTA and CDR2 FQGNSA. The germline V and J ends were trimmed by 2 bases and 4 bases, with 5 bases remaining between them. The CDR3 here is CASSLQGYGYTF. CDR3 in DNA: TGTGCCAGCAGCTTACAGGGCTATGGCTACACCTTC. The complete variable domain, with remaining parts taken from reference TRBV7-2 and TRBJ1-2, reads GAGVSQSPSNKVTEKGKDVELRCDPISGHTALYWYRQSLGQGLEFLIYFQGNSAPDKSGLPSDRFSAERTGGSVSTLTIQRTQQEDSAVYLCASSLQGYGYTFGSGTRLTVV.

The chain links TRBV19 to TRBJ1-6; perhaps TRBD1 as D (6 bases). V was pared by 3 bases and J by 9 bases, with 18 bases between. Germline values: CDR1 LNHDA, CDR2 SQIVND (reference sequence). The CDR3 covers 16 residues. CDR3 sequence reads: CASSIGGAGPSSPLHF. For the CDR3, the DNA is TGTGCCAGTAGTATTGGGGGGGCCGGTCCCAGTTCACCCCTCCACTTT.

This clone showed up just a few times. CDR3 bases: TGTGCCAGCACCCCCCGCCCCGGGGTTGGTAACGAGCAGTACTTC. Its translation is CASTPRPGVGNEQYF. The chain recombines TRBV28 with TRBJ2-7; the D gene is possibly TRBD2 (5 bases). The CDR3 contains 15 residues. Trimming took 7 bases from V and 5 from J, leaving 21 bases between them. Per germline, CDR1 MDHEN and CDR2 SYDVKM.

This chain uses TRBV7-9 with TRBJ1-3; D possibly corresponds to TRBD1 (5 bases). The V gene's germline CDR1 is SEHNR and CDR2 FQNEAQ (reference sequence). Trimming took off 1 base at V and 0 bases at J, with 7 bases between the two ends. The CDR3 covers 15 residues. The CDR3 is CASSLGDFSGNTIYF. The CDR3, as DNA: TGTGCCAGCAGCTTAGGGGACTTCTCTGGAAACACCATATATTTT.

V usage is TRBV30 and J usage is TRBJ2-4; D ambiguous. This CDR3 spans 15 amino acids. The germline gives CDR1 GTSNPN, CDR2 SVGIG (reference sequence). With 1 base removed from V and 0 bases from J, the gap between germline ends came to 10 bases. CDR3 DNA: TGTGCCTGGAGTGACCGGTCACTAGCCAAAAACATTCAGTACTTC. Its translation is CAWSDRSLAKNIQYF. The entire variable domain, with the rest obtained from reference TRBV30 and TRBJ2-4, is as follows: SQTIHQWPATLVQPVGSPLSLECTVEGTSNPNLYWYRQAAGRGLQLLFYSVGIGQISSEVPQNLSASRPQDRQFILSSKKLLLSDSGFYLCAWSDRSLAKNIQYFGAGTRLSVL.

This rearrangement joins TRBV5-1 to TRBJ1-1; TRBD1 might be the D (5 bases). In germline, CDR1 is SGHRS, CDR2 YFSETQ. This CDR3 contains 14 residues. V was trimmed by 6 bases and J by 5 bases, leaving 17 bases between them. CDR3 in amino acids: CASTQITGSTEAFF. CDR3 bases: TGCGCCAGCACGCAAATTACAGGATCGACTGAAGCTTTCTTT.

This rearrangement joins TRBV18 to TRBJ1-1, with D possibly being TRBD1 (5 bases). The CDR3 totals 16 residues. Germline CDR1 KGHSH, CDR2 LQKENI. V lost 0 bases and J 4 bases, leaving 15 bases between the germline ends. The CDR3 DNA follows: TGTGCCAGCTCACCACCGGGAAGAGGGGAGGGCACTGAAGCTTTCTTT. It specifies CASSPPGRGEGTEAFF.